A selection of T cell receptor beta chains follows, all from one sample in a study of post-analysis software for immune sequencing data. Each CDR3 protein gets one entry after TCRdb re-called the PCR reads with MiXCR. The sample consists of a few hundred thousand distinct CDR3 sequences, around 36% of them appearing once. Sequenced input: blood. The receptors were gathered from a girl younger than 18 with multiple sclerosis. The CDR3 runs from the conserved cysteine through the conserved F or W. Fields, in order: J gene, V gene, CDR3 protein.

TRBJ2-7,TRBV6-5,CASSPSGTSSYEQYF
TRBJ2-5,TRBV5-1,CASSLVPAQETQYF
TRBJ1-1,TRBV7-8,CASTPRGGGWVWGTEAFF
TRBJ1-2,TRBV5-1,CASSFNGNGYTF
-,TRBV20-1,CSARLAGGLLSYNEQYF
TRBJ2-3,TRBV20-1,CSARGLPFTDTQYF
-,TRBV3-1,CASSQVGFYNEQYF
TRBJ2-1,TRBV3-1,CASSAQGAFYNEQFF
TRBJ1-5,TRBV15,CATSRVFPGASNQPQHF
TRBJ2-5,TRBV7-9,CASGGGGPYQETQYF
TRBJ2-3,TRBV15,CATSTRRGEGADTQYF
TRBJ1-2,TRBV5-6,CVSSLALQGSNYGYTF
TRBJ1-6,TRBV7-2,CASSLVGGAAYNSPLHF
-,TRBV6-5,CASSSDEADSYNEQYF
TRBJ2-7,TRBV13,CASNPRRRGNEQYF
TRBJ1-2,TRBV12-3/TRBV12-4,CASSRGTGHGYTF
TRBJ2-7,TRBV10-3,CAIRPGLAGGLTYNEQYF
TRBJ1-4,TRBV10-2,CASSESGRGDEKLFF
TRBJ2-7,TRBV29-1,CSVEDRRDRPYEQYF
TRBJ2-7,TRBV12-3/TRBV12-4,CASSTRGGSSYEQYF
TRBJ2-1,TRBV20-1,CSASGQGSYNEQFF
TRBJ1-2,TRBV7-9,CASSLAAQGKGYTF
TRBJ2-1,TRBV4-2,CASSQEEERGADNEQFF
TRBJ1-2,TRBV12-3/TRBV12-4,CASSLGGANYGYTF
TRBJ1-5,TRBV7-8,CASSLAQAHSNQPQHF
TRBJ1-4,TRBV29-1,CSVWNEKLFF
TRBJ2-1,TRBV5-1,CASSGGLAASNEQFF
TRBJ2-6,TRBV11-2,CASSPFVLPPGANVLTF
TRBJ2-7,TRBV4-1,CASSPGHAFGEQYF
TRBJ2-2,TRBV30,CACRQGRNTGELFF
TRBJ1-4,TRBV20-1,CSARTVPNEKRFF
TRBJ1-3,TRBV5-1,CASSLGLSGNTIYF